One sample yielded the 26 T cell receptor beta chains listed below, sequenced in a study of T cell clonality in common variable immunodeficiency. Profiled with immunoSEQ multiplex PCR; TCRdb holds only in-frame clones, not every one. This record lists 30,000 to 35,000 clones, none seen once only, and the top ten clones contain 4.5%. The sequencing sample was made of peripheral blood mononuclear cells. Receptor source: a person aged 18 to 69 in good health.

Many counts were recorded for this clone. The missing CDR3 end, 3 residues past where the read stops, is filled in from the germline J gene. V is TRBV5-1 and J is TRBJ2-2; 12 positions agree with TRBD1. CDR3 size: 15 residues. V shed 4 bases, J shed 7 bases, and the junction held 5 bases outside the gene matches. Germline values: CDR1 SGHRS, CDR2 YFSETQ. CDR3 residues: CASSQGQGAFGELFF. The CDR3 bases that were read are TGCGCCAGCAGCCAGGGACAGGGGGCGTTCGGGGAG.

This clone was picked up many times. The chain's CDR3 is CASSLEGSEPQHF. The DNA read from the CDR3 is TGCGCCAGCAGCTTGGAGGGGTCGGAGCCC. The V and J genes are TRBV5-1 and TRBJ1-5; weak D call: TRBD1 (5 bases). Read data end 3 residues before the CDR3 end; the end is taken from the germline J gene. Trimming took 0 bases from V and 8 from J, leaving 9 bases between them. The CDR3 is made up of 13 amino acids. Germline CDR1 reads SGHRS; CDR2 reads YFSETQ.

This clone was seen at least ten times. The observed sequence ends 3 residues before the CDR3 terminus, with the missing tail filled in from the germline J gene. Other nucleotide sequences from this sample produce the same CDR3. J is TRBJ1-2 and V is TRBV2; tentative D call: TRBD1 (5 bases). In germline, CDR1 is SNHLY, CDR2 FYNNEI. The CDR3 consists of 14 residues. V lost 2 bases and J 5 bases, leaving 12 bases between the germline ends. The CDR3 bases that were read are TGTGCCAGCAGTGAACAGGGTTCCCCTTATGGC. Amino acid sequence: CASSEQGSPYG. In full, the CDR3 reads CASSEQGSPYGYTF.

This clone was seen many times. The sequenced CDR3 bases are TGTGCCAGCTCACCGAGGGACAGGACCAATGAAAAA. This sequence encodes CASSPRDRTNEK. The whole CDR3 is CASSPRDRTNEKLFF. The chain employs TRBV18 and TRBJ1-4; TRBD1 aligns across 8 bases. The read stops 3 residues short of the end of the CDR3; the missing end is completed from the germline J gene. CDR3 length: 15 amino acids. Trimming cost V 3 bases and J 5 bases; bases outside gene matches: 5. From germline, CDR1 is KGHSH and CDR2 LQKENI.

This clone came up many times. Incomplete CDR3 DNA: TGTGCCAGCAGCTCCATGGACAGACAGCCC. Its protein product is CASSSMDRQP. In full, the CDR3 reads CASSSMDRQPQHF. This sequence joins TRBV11-2 and TRBJ1-5; D might be TRBD1 (6 bases). Read sequence stops 3 residues before the CDR3 end, and the germline J gene provides the missing end. Germline V lookup: CDR1 SGHAT, CDR2 FQNNGV. The CDR3 length is 13 residues. Trimming took off 4 bases at V and 7 bases at J, with 11 bases between the two ends.

In this sample, this clone turned up many times. The CDR3 end lies 3 residues beyond the end of the read and is filled in from the germline J gene. The gene calls are TRBV20-1 and TRBJ1-2; the match to TRBD1 covers 7 bases. The CDR3 has 13 residues. Germline V CDR1 and CDR2: DFQATT, SNEGSKA (reference sequence). Losses at the gene ends were 4 bases for V and 0 bases for J; bases not matched to a gene: 2. The sequenced part of the CDR3 DNA is TGCAGTGCTACACAGGGGACTAACTATGGC. Protein sequence: CSATQGTNYG. In full, the CDR3 reads CSATQGTNYGYTF.

This clone has only a few counts. The read ends 3 residues early relative to the CDR3; the germline J gene fills the gap. This chain links TRBV2 with TRBJ1-4, with D perhaps TRBD1 (5 bases). The CDR3 covers 15 residues. CDR1 SNHLY and CDR2 FYNNEI come from the germline V gene. This chain's CDR3 is CASRNPIPGANVLFF. The sequenced part of the CDR3 DNA is TGTGCCAGCAGGAATCCCATCCCTGGGGCCAACGTA.

This clone was recorded at least ten times. The read halts 3 residues ahead of the CDR3 end, with the missing end drawn from the germline J gene. The gene calls are TRBV20-1 and TRBJ2-3; 10 positions agree with TRBD2. Germline trimming cut 3 bases from V and 2 bases from J; bases unmatched to any gene: 5. Germline loops: CDR1 DFQATT, CDR2 SNEGSKA (reference sequence). The CDR3 contains 15 residues. The CDR3 loop is CSARTSGSVTDTQYF. Partial CDR3 DNA: TGCAGTGCTAGGACTAGCGGGTCCGTCACAGATACG.

This clone was seen at least ten times. The read finishes 3 residues shy of the CDR3 end, and the germline J gene is used to complete it. This chain connects TRBV29-1 to TRBJ2-4, with D unresolved. Trimming removed 7 bases at V and 9 bases at J, with 22 bases between. The length of the CDR3 is 14 residues. Germline lookup yields CDR1 SQVTM and CDR2 ANQGSEA. Incomplete CDR3 DNA: TGCAGCGCCTTGGTGCAACCAGGTCTGGCCATT. It yields the protein CSALVQPGLAI. The complete CDR3 sequence is CSALVQPGLAIQYF.

There are many counts of this clone. The read ends 3 residues early relative to the CDR3; the germline J gene fills the gap. J is TRBJ1-4 and V is TRBV19; a weak D match, TRBD1 (5 bases). The CDR3 totals 16 residues. The germline V and J ends were trimmed by 2 bases and 4 bases, with 14 bases remaining between them. Germline lookup yields CDR1 LNHDA and CDR2 SQIVND (reference sequence). The CDR3 here is CASSISQGQRNEKLFF. The CDR3 DNA, read in part, is TGTGCCAGTAGTATATCCCAGGGTCAACGTAATGAAAAA.

The DNA read from the CDR3 is TGTGCCAGACCATACGGGACAGCGACGATTAACTATGGC. Its protein product is CARPYGTATINYG. In full, the CDR3 is CARPYGTATINYGYTF. The chain uses TRBV2 and TRBJ1-2; 7 bases agree with TRBD1. The read ends 3 residues early relative to the CDR3; the germline J gene fills the gap. Germline V gene lookup returns CDR1 SNHLY and CDR2 FYNNEI. This CDR3 spans 16 amino acids. Unmatched junction bases numbered 14, after V lost 9 bases and J lost 1 base.

This clone was counted at least ten times. The CDR3 DNA, read in part, is TGCAGTGCTAGTCGGGGGTCCTACAATGAG. Encoded protein: CSASRGSYNE. The entire CDR3 sequence reads CSASRGSYNEQFF. The chain employs TRBV20-1 and TRBJ2-1; TRBD2 is a possible D gene (6 bases). The sequence runs out 3 residues before the end of the CDR3; the remainder is reconstructed from the germline J gene. CDR1 and CDR2 from the germline V gene are DFQATT and SNEGSKA (reference sequence). The CDR3 length is 13 residues. Trimming took 3 bases from V and 1 from J, leaving 7 bases between them.

With respect to this clone: From the germline J gene comes the end of the CDR3, since the read stops 3 residues before it. The chain combines TRBV20-1 with TRBJ2-7; 8 bases fit TRBD1. Unmatched junction bases numbered 9, after V lost 3 bases and J lost 5 bases. This CDR3 comprises 14 residues. Germline CDR1 is DFQATT and CDR2 is SNEGSKA (reference sequence). The CDR3 sequence is CSARWRQGLDEQYF. CDR3 DNA (partial): TGCAGTGCTAGGTGGCGACAGGGGCTGGACGAG.

This clone occurred many times. The CDR3 end lies 3 residues beyond the end of the read and is filled in from the germline J gene. The chain employs TRBV30 and TRBJ2-3; tentatively, D is TRBD2 (6 bases). Germline CDR1 GTSNPN, CDR2 SVGIG (reference sequence). The length of the CDR3 is 14 residues. The V and J ends lost 1 base and 5 bases respectively, with 13 bases between them. The covered CDR3 bases are TGTGCCTGGAGTGATGGTCAGGGAGGAGATACG. Amino acids: CAWSDGQGGDT. The whole CDR3 reads CAWSDGQGGDTQYF.

On this clone: The read halts 3 residues ahead of the CDR3 end, with the missing end drawn from the germline J gene. This sample also contains other DNA sequences that code for the same CDR3. This rearrangement joins TRBV11-2 to TRBJ2-7, with D perhaps assigned TRBD1 or TRBD2 (5 bases each). CDR1 is SGHAT, CDR2 FQNNGV, per germline. The V and J ends lost 5 bases and 3 bases respectively, with 14 bases between them. The CDR3 has 14 residues. The CDR3 bases that were read are TGTGCCAGCAGCGCAGGGAGATCAGGCTACGAG. Encoded protein: CASSAGRSGYE. The entire CDR3 protein is CASSAGRSGYEQYF.

This clone was observed a few times. The read halts 3 residues ahead of the CDR3 end, with the missing end drawn from the germline J gene. The rearrangement links TRBV19 to TRBJ1-5; no clear D gene. This CDR3 comprises 13 residues. Germline V CDR1 and CDR2: LNHDA, SQIVND (reference sequence). V was trimmed by 2 bases and J by 4 bases, leaving 6 bases between them. Partial CDR3 DNA: TGTGCCAGTAGTATACAACAGAATCAGCCC. Residues: CASSIQQNQP. The full CDR3 is CASSIQQNQPQHF.

Ten or more counts support this clone. The DNA ends 3 residues before the CDR3 does, and the rest of the CDR3 is filled in from the germline J gene. The V and J genes are TRBV19 and TRBJ2-7; TRBD2 aligns across 7 bases. The CDR3 loop spans 13 amino acids. Per germline, CDR1 LNHDA and CDR2 SQIVND (reference sequence). V dropped 7 bases and J dropped 5; count of bases not matched to a gene: 8. CDR3 DNA, as far as it was read: TGTGCCAGTACTGATGGACTAGTCGACGAG. Its translation is CASTDGLVDE. In full, the CDR3 reads CASTDGLVDEQYF.

This clone was counted many times. The read finishes 3 residues shy of the CDR3 end, and the germline J gene is used to complete it. The chain carries TRBV20-1 and TRBJ2-5; TRBD1 matches at 9 bases. Trimming at V came to 0 bases and at J to 6 bases, leaving 5 bases not matched to a gene. Germline values: CDR1 DFQATT, CDR2 SNEGSKA (reference sequence). The CDR3 is made up of 14 amino acids. The covered CDR3 bases are TGCAGTGCTAGAGACGGGGACAGGGATCAGACC. It is translated as CSARDGDRDQT. The full CDR3 is CSARDGDRDQTQYF.

In its sample, this clone was seen a few times. The CDR3 end lies 3 residues beyond the end of the read and is filled in from the germline J gene. The chain couples TRBV2 to TRBJ2-7; possibly TRBD2 for D (7 bases). V lost 1 base to trimming and J lost 5 bases, with 12 bases between them. The CDR3 sequence is 14 residues long. Germline CDR1 and CDR2: SNHLY and FYNNEI. The CDR3 DNA, read in part, is TGTGCCAGCAGTGAAGAGGGGGGGGCTGACGAG. This translates into CASSEEGGADE. The whole CDR3 sequence is CASSEEGGADEQYF. Variable domain in full (rest from reference TRBV2 and TRBJ2-7): EPEVTQTPSHQVTQMGQEVILRCVPISNHLYFYWYRQILGQKVEFLVSFYNNEISEKSEIFDDQFSVERPDGSNFTLKIRSTKLEDSAMYFCASSEEGGADEQYFGPGTRLTVT.

There are many counts of this clone. The sequenced fragment ends 3 residues before the CDR3 boundary, so the rest is inferred from the germline J gene. The chain recombines TRBV20-1 with TRBJ1-2; 7 nucleotides align to TRBD1. The germline V gene encodes CDR1 DFQATT and CDR2 SNEGSKA (reference sequence). The CDR3 spans 12 residues. V lost 6 bases to trimming and J lost 5 bases; unmatched junction nucleotides: 6. This CDR3 reads CSARDSQYGYTF. CDR3 DNA, as far as it was read: TGCAGTGCGCGGGACAGCCAATATGGC.

This clone was seen ten or more times. The read gets to within 3 residues of the CDR3 end, and the germline J gene fills in the rest. The V gene is TRBV19, the J gene TRBJ2-5; no firm D call. This CDR3 has 16 amino acids. The V end lost 5 bases, the J end lost 5 bases, and 21 bases lay between the germline ends. Germline CDR1 reads LNHDA; CDR2 reads SQIVND (reference sequence). CDR3 loop: CASSFSAPGTGETQYF. The covered CDR3 bases are TGTGCCAGTAGTTTTTCCGCGCCGGGTACTGGCGAGACC.

Comments on this clone: From the germline J gene comes the end of the CDR3, since the read stops 3 residues before it. The rearrangement links TRBV30 to TRBJ1-6; D possibly corresponds to TRBD1 (6 bases). V shed 0 bases and J shed 9 bases, with 15 bases lying between them. CDR3 length equals 15 residues. CDR1 and CDR2 from the germline V gene are GTSNPN and SVGIG (reference sequence). Incomplete CDR3 DNA: TGTGCCTGGAGTGTAGCGGGGCAGGGGCGTTCACCC. Amino acids: CAWSVAGQGRSP. The whole CDR3 protein reads CAWSVAGQGRSPLHF.

The sample holds many counts of this clone. The read halts 3 residues ahead of the CDR3 end, with the missing end drawn from the germline J gene. The rearrangement links TRBV19 to TRBJ2-5, with no clear D. CDR1 LNHDA and CDR2 SQIVND come from the germline V gene (reference sequence). This CDR3 region has 14 residues. V was pared by 1 base and J by 1 base, with 7 bases between. CDR3 bases read: TGTGCCAGTAGTATAGGGGCAGCCCAAGAGACC. Translation: CASSIGAAQET. The full CDR3 reads CASSIGAAQETQYF. The whole variable domain, filled in from reference TRBV19 and TRBJ2-5, reads DGGITQSPKYLFRKEGQNVTLSCEQNLNHDAMYWYRQDPGQGLRLIYYSQIVNDFQKGDIAEGYSVSREKKESFPLTVTSAQKNPTAFYLCASSIGAAQETQYFGPGTRLLVL.

This clone came up many times. The read terminates 3 residues before the CDR3 end, so the remaining end is supplied by the germline J gene. The chain recombines TRBV13 with TRBJ2-2; 7 bases align to TRBD2. CDR1 is PRHDT, CDR2 FYEKMQ, per germline (reference sequence). CDR3 length: 16 amino acids. With 2 bases clipped from V and 2 bases from J, the junction kept 5 bases outside the gene matches. CDR3 amino acids: CASSLLPSGNTGELFF. The CDR3 DNA, read in part, is TGTGCCAGCAGCTTACTCCCTAGCGGAAACACCGGGGAG.

This clone was seen a few times. The CDR3 end lies 3 residues beyond the end of the read and is filled in from the germline J gene. The genes are TRBV7-9 and TRBJ2-5; D ambiguous. Germline V CDR1 and CDR2: SEHNR, FQNEAQ (reference sequence). V was clipped by 5 bases and J by 2 bases, with 12 bases between them. CDR3 length: 14 amino acids. CDR3 sequence: CASSPERLQETQYF. CDR3 DNA (partial): TGTGCCAGCAGCCCCGAGAGGTTACAAGAGACC.

This clone occurred many times. Read coverage stops 3 residues before the CDR3 terminus; the germline J gene supplies the remainder. The chain carries TRBV12-3 or TRBV12-4 and TRBJ1-1, with 8 bases aligning to TRBD1. The CDR3 is made up of 13 amino acids. V shed 1 base and J 6 bases; nucleotides not matched to a gene: 1. The DNA read from the CDR3 is TGTGCCAGCAGTTTAGAACAGGGGGCTGAA. As protein: CASSLEQGAE. The entire CDR3 is CASSLEQGAEAFF.